This T cell receptor (beta chain) originates from a study of shared clonotypes between healthy human individuals. Across the whole study: The plates for each donor numbered three CD4 naive, three CD4 memory, two CD8 naive and one CD8 memory.

This CDR3 is built from 15 residues. Germline V gene data show CDR1 as LNHNV and CDR2 as YYDKDF (reference sequence). Trimming removed 4 bases at V and 7 bases at J, with 16 bases between. Findings and limits, study-wide: With several donors compared, 4.5% to 6.5% of naive CD4 clonotypes were shared. Clonotypes shared by all four sorted-subset donors had higher generation probabilities than non-shared clonotypes. Apart from blood, nothing was sampled; tissue repertoires likely differ.

Sequenced by immunoSEQ multiplex PCR; TCRdb stores in-frame clones only, minus some. The top ten clones hold roughly 1.5% of a sample with roughly 1,100,000 clones, 75% of them seen once. As to this clone: The antigen is unknown.

Sample: memory CD4+ T cells sorted from blood. The subset: CD45RA-negative fraction. This TCR derives from a man aged 18 to 29 in good health. V usage is TRBV15 and J usage is TRBJ2-2, with D unresolved. The CDR3 nucleotides are TGTGCCACCAGCAATTCTATTGGGATAGGCGGGGAGCTGTTTTTT. It codes for CATSNSIGIGGELFF.